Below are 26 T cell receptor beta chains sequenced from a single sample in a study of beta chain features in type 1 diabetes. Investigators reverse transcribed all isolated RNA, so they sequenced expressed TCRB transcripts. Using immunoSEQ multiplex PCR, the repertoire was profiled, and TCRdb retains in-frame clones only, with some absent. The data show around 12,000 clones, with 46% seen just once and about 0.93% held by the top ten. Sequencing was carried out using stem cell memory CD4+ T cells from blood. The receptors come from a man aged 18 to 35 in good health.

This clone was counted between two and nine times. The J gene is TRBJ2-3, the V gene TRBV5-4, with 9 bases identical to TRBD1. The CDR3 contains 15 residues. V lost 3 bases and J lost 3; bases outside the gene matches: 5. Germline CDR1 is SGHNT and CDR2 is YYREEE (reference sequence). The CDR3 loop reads CASSYYRGQTDTQYF. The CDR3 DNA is TGTGCCAGCAGCTATTACAGGGGGCAGACAGATACGCAGTATTTT.

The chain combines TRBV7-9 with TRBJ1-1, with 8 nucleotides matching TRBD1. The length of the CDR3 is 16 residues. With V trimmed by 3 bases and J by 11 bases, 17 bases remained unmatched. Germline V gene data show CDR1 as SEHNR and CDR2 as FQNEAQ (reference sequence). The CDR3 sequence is CASSFSPDRAPGEAFF. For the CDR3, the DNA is TGTGCCAGCAGCTTTTCCCCGGACAGGGCTCCAGGAGAGGCTTTCTTT. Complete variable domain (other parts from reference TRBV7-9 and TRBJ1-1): DTGVSQNPRHKITKRGQNVTFRCDPISEHNRLYWYRQTLGQGPEFLTYFQNEAQLEKSRLLSDRFSAERPKGSFSTLEIQRTEQGDSAMYLCASSFSPDRAPGEAFFGQGTRLTVV.

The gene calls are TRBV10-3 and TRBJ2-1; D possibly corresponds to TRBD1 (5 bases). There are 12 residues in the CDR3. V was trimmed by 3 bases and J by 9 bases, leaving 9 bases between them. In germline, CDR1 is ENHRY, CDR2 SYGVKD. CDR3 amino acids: CAISDRTSEQFF. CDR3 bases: TGTGCCATCAGTGATCGGACAAGTGAGCAGTTCTTC.

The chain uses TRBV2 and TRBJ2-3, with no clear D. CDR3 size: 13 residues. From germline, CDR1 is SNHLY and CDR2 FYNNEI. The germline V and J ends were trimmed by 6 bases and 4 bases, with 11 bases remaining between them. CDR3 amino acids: CASRLTLADTQYF. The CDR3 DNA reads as TGTGCCAGCAGGTTGACTCTGGCAGATACGCAGTATTTT.

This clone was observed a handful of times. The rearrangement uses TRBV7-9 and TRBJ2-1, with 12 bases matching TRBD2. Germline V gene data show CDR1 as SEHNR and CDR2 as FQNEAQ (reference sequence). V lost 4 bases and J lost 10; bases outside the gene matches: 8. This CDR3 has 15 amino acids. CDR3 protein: CASSSRLAGEQEQFF. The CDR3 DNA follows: TGTGCCAGCAGCTCGCGACTAGCGGGGGAGCAGGAGCAGTTCTTC. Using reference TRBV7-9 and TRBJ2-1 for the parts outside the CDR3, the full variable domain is DTGVSQNPRHKITKRGQNVTFRCDPISEHNRLYWYRQTLGQGPEFLTYFQNEAQLEKSRLLSDRFSAERPKGSFSTLEIQRTEQGDSAMYLCASSSRLAGEQEQFFGPGTRLTVL.

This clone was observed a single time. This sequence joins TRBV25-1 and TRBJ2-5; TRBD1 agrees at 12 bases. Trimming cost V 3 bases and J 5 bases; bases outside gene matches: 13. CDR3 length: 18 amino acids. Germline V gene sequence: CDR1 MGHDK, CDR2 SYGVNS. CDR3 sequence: CASSDPNPGQGAWETQYF. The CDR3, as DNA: TGTGCCAGCAGTGATCCTAATCCGGGACAGGGGGCGTGGGAGACCCAGTACTTC.

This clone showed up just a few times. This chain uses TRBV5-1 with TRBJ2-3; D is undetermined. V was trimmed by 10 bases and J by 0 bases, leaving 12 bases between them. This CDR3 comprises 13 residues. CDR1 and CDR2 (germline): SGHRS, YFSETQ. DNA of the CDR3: TGCGCCTCCCACTTGGAGAGCACAGATACGCAGTATTTT. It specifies CASHLESTDTQYF.

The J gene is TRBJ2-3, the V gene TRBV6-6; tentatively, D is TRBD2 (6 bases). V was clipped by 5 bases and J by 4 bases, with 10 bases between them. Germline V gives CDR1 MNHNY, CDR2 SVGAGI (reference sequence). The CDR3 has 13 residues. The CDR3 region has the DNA TGTGCCAGCAGTAGGACGGGGGCAGATACGCAGTATTTT. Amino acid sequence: CASSRTGADTQYF.

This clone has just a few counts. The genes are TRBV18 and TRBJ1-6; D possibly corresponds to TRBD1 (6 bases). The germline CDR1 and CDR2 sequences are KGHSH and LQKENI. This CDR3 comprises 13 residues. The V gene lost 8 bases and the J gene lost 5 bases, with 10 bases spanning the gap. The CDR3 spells CASGPGDNSPLHF. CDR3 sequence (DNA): TGTGCCAGCGGGCCAGGGGATAATTCACCCCTCCACTTT.

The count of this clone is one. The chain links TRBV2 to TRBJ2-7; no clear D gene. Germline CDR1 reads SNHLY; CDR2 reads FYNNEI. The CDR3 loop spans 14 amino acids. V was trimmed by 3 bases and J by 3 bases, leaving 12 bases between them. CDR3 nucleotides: TGTGCCAGCAGTGACGCCTCGGGTAGCTACGAGCAGTACTTC. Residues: CASSDASGSYEQYF.

In nucleotides, the CDR3 is TGTGCCAGCAGCCGGGACAGTAACACCGGGGAGCTGTTTTTT. It codes for CASSRDSNTGELFF. The chain is built from TRBV7-2 and TRBJ2-2, with 7 bases that match TRBD1. Germline CDR1 and CDR2: SGHTA and FQGNSA. CDR3 length: 14 residues. Trimming took 5 bases from V and 2 from J; bases not matched to a gene: 2.

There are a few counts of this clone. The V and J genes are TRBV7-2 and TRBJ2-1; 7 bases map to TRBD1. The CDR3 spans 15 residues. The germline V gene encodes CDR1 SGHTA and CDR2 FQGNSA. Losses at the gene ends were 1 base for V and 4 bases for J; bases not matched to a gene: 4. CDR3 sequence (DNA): TGTGCCAGCAGCTTAGGACAGGGCATGTACAATGAGCAGTTCTTC. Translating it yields CASSLGQGMYNEQFF.

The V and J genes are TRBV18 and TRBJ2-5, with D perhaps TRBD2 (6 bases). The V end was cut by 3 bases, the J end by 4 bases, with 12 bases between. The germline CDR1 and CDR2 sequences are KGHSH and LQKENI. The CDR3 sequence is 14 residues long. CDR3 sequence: CASSPFSGPETQYF. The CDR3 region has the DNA TGTGCCAGCTCACCCTTTAGCGGCCCAGAGACCCAGTACTTC.

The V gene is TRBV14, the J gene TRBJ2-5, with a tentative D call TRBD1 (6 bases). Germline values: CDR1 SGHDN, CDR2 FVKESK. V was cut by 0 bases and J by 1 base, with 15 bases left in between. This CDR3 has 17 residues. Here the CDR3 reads CASSQERDNRLQETQYF. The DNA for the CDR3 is TGTGCCAGCAGCCAAGAAAGGGACAACAGACTCCAAGAGACCCAGTACTTC.

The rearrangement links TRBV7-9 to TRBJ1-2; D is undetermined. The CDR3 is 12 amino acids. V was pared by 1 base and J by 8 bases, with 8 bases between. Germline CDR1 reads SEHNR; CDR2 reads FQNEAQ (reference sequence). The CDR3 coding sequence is TGTGCCAGCAGCTTAGGGGAGAGCGGCTACACCTTC. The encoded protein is CASSLGESGYTF. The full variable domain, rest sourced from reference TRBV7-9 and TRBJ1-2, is DTGVSQNPRHKITKRGQNVTFRCDPISEHNRLYWYRQTLGQGPEFLTYFQNEAQLEKSRLLSDRFSAERPKGSFSTLEIQRTEQGDSAMYLCASSLGESGYTFGSGTRLTVV.

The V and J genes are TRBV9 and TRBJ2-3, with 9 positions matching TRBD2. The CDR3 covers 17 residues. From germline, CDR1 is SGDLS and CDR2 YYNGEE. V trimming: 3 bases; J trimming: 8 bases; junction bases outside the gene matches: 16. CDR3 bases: TGTGCCAGCAGCGCGAACCCTCGCGGGGGGGCCGAGGGTACGCAGTATTTT. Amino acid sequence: CASSANPRGGAEGTQYF.

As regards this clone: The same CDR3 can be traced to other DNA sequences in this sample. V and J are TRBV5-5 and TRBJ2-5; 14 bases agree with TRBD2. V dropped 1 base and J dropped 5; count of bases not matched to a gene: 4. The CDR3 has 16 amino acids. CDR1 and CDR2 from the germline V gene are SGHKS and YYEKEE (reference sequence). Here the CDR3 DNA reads TGTGCCAGCAGCTTGTTGACTAGCGGGGGGGCCGAGACCCAGTACTTC. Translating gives CASSLLTSGGAETQYF.

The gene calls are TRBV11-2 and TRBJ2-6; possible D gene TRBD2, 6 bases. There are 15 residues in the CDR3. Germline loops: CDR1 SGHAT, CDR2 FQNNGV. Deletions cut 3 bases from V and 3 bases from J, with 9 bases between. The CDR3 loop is CASSLLRGGANVLTF. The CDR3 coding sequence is TGTGCCAGCAGCTTGTTGCGGGGTGGGGCCAACGTCCTGACTTTC.

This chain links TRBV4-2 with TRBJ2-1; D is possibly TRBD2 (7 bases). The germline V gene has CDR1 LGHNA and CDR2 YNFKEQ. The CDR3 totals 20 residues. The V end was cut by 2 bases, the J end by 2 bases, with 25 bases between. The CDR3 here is CASSQPLLRERGHPYNEQFF. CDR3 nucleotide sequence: TGTGCCAGCAGCCAACCTCTCTTACGGGAGCGGGGACACCCCTACAATGAGCAGTTCTTC.

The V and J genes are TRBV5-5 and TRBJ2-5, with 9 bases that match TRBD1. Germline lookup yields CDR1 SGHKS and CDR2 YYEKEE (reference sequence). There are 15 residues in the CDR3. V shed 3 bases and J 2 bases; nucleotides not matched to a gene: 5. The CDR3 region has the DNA TGTGCCAGCAGCTCCACCGGGACAGGGCAAGAGACCCAGTACTTC. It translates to CASSSTGTGQETQYF.

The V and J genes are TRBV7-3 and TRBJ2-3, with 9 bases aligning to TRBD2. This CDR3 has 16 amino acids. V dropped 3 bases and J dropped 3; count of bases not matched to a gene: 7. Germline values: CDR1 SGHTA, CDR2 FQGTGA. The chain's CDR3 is CASSFGYSGGTDTQYF. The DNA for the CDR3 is TGTGCCAGCAGCTTTGGCTACAGCGGGGGGACAGATACGCAGTATTTT.

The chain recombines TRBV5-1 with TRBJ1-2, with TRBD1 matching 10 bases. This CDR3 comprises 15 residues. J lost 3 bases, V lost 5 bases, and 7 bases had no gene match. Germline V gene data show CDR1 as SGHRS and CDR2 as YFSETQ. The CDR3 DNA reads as TGCGCCAGCAGTTCACCGGACAGGGGGGACTATGGCTACACCTTC. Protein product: CASSSPDRGDYGYTF.

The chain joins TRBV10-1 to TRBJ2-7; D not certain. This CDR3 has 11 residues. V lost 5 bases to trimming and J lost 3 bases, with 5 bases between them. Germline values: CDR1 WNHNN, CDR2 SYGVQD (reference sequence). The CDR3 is CASSSDYEQYF. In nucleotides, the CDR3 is TGCGCCAGCAGTAGCGACTACGAGCAGTACTTC.

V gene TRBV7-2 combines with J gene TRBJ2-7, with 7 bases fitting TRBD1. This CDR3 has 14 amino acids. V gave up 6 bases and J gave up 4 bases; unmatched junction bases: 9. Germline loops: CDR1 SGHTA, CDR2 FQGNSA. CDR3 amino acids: CASRQQGPVYEQYF. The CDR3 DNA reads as TGTGCCAGCAGGCAACAGGGGCCCGTTTACGAGCAGTACTTC.

CDR3 bases: TGTGCCAGCAGCCCCTCGTCCTACGAGCAGTACTTC. Its protein product is CASSPSSYEQYF. The V call is TRBV28, the J call TRBJ2-7; no clear D. Germline loops: CDR1 MDHEN, CDR2 SYDVKM. The germline V and J ends were trimmed by 6 bases and 1 base, with 7 bases remaining between them. The CDR3 has 12 amino acids.

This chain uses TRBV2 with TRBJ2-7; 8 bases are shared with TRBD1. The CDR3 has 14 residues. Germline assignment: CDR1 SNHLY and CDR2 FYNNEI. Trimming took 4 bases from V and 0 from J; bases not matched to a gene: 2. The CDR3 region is CASSGDRSSYEQYF. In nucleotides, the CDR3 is TGTGCCAGCAGTGGGGACAGGAGCTCCTACGAGCAGTACTTC.